The 26 T cell receptor beta chains below come from one sample, sequenced in a study of blood T cell repertoires in COVID-19 (dated by TCRdb to the early 2020s). The library relied on the immunoSEQ multiplex PCR assay. Entries here come from immuneACCESS through TCRdb and include only in-frame sequences with V and J called. Some clones fail to appear in such tables; in the studies checked, an unresolved V gene covers under half of the shortfall, and the cause of the remainder is unknown. In all, the sample holds about 59,000 clones, and roughly three quarters of those were seen once. 3.2% of the sample goes to the ten largest clones. Sequencing was performed on peripheral blood. The receptors stem from a man aged 60 to 75 with acute or convalescent COVID-19.

The chain uses TRBV7-9 and TRBJ1-4; no definite D call. In germline, CDR1 is SEHNR, CDR2 FQNEAQ (reference sequence). Trimming removed 3 bases at V and 3 bases at J, with 8 bases between. The CDR3 consists of 14 residues. The CDR3 protein is CASSFLSSNEKLFF. DNA for the CDR3: TGTGCCAGCAGCTTTCTAAGTTCTAATGAAAAACTGTTTTTT.

The chain is built from TRBV5-1 and TRBJ2-4; TRBD2 might be the D (6 bases). Trimming took off 3 bases at V and 8 bases at J, with 18 bases between the two ends. The length of the CDR3 is 15 residues. Germline CDR1 reads SGHRS; CDR2 reads YFSETQ. CDR3 bases: TGCGCCAGCAGCTCTATGGACCCCGGAGGGGACATTCAGTACTTC. Protein product: CASSSMDPGGDIQYF.

The V and J genes are TRBV4-2 and TRBJ1-1, with D possibly matching TRBD1 (6 bases). The V gene's germline CDR1 is LGHNA and CDR2 YNFKEQ. The CDR3 is made up of 14 amino acids. DNA for the CDR3: TGTGCTACCGACGCGGGGGGGGCTGACACTGAAGCTTTCTTT. It translates to CATDAGGADTEAFF.

V is TRBV9 and J is TRBJ1-1, with D unclear. The CDR3 has 15 amino acids. Germline V gene sequence: CDR1 SGDLS, CDR2 YYNGEE. The V gene lost 4 bases and the J gene lost 1 base, with 14 bases spanning the gap. Here the CDR3 reads CASSPQEGENTEAFF. The DNA of the CDR3 is TGTGCCAGCAGCCCTCAAGAGGGCGAGAACACTGAAGCTTTCTTT.

The chain combines TRBV6-1 with TRBJ1-4; D is ambiguous. This CDR3 is 16 amino acids long. V lost 2 bases, J lost 5 bases, and 15 bases lay in between. Germline lookup yields CDR1 MNHNS and CDR2 SASEGT. CDR3 sequence reads: CASSENYGSPNEKLFF. The CDR3 DNA sequence: TGTGCCAGCAGTGAAAACTATGGAAGCCCAAATGAAAAACTGTTTTTT.

V gene TRBV24-1 combines with J gene TRBJ1-5, with D unresolved. The CDR3 extends over 13 amino acids. Germline loops: CDR1 KGHDR, CDR2 SFDVKD. V gave up 9 bases and J gave up 7 bases, with 15 bases separating them. CDR3 sequence: CATSTGGHQPQHF. The CDR3 DNA reads TGTGCCACCTCTACGGGAGGGCACCAGCCCCAGCATTTT.

This clone was detected a few times. The chain combines TRBV18 with TRBJ2-1; TRBD1 is a possible D gene (6 bases). CDR3 size: 16 residues. Germline lookup yields CDR1 KGHSH and CDR2 LQKENI. V gave up 3 bases and J gave up 7 bases, with 19 bases separating them. The CDR3 coding sequence is TGTGCCAGCTCACCTGTCCAGGCGATAAGGGGGAATGAGCAGTTCTTC. It specifies CASSPVQAIRGNEQFF.

The chain uses TRBV19 and TRBJ2-4; the D gene is possibly TRBD2 (7 bases). The V gene lost 7 bases and the J gene lost 3 bases, with 19 bases spanning the gap. The CDR3 runs 16 residues. In germline, CDR1 is LNHDA, CDR2 SQIVND (reference sequence). CDR3: CASNGLKGGSKNIQYF. As DNA, the CDR3 is TGTGCCAGTAACGGATTAAAGGGGGGGAGCAAAAACATTCAGTACTTC.

CDR3 nucleotide sequence: TGCGCCAGCAGCTTGGGTTTAGCGGGTGTGGAGACCCAGTACTTC. Translating it yields CASSLGLAGVETQYF. The chain uses TRBV5-1 and TRBJ2-5, with TRBD2 matching over 7 bases. In germline, CDR1 is SGHRS, CDR2 YFSETQ. Trimming removed 0 bases from V and 5 bases from J; junction bases left unmatched: 7. The length of the CDR3 is 15 residues. Drawing the rest from reference TRBV5-1 and TRBJ2-5, the complete variable domain is KAGVTQTPRYLIKTRGQQVTLSCSPISGHRSVSWYQQTPGQGLQFLFEYFSETQRNKGNFPGRFSGRQFSNSRSEMNVSTLELGDSALYLCASSLGLAGVETQYFGPGTRLLVL.

This chain uses TRBV7-2 with TRBJ1-2; D uncertain. CDR1 and CDR2 from the germline V gene are SGHTA and FQGNSA. CDR3 length equals 14 residues. V lost 6 bases and J lost 6, with 17 bases in between. This CDR3 reads CASSFSREGNGYTF. In nucleotides, the CDR3 is TGTGCCAGCAGTTTTTCCCGGGAGGGAAATGGCTACACCTTC. Full variable domain (outside the CDR3, taken from reference TRBV7-2 and TRBJ1-2): GAGVSQSPSNKVTEKGKDVELRCDPISGHTALYWYRQSLGQGLEFLIYFQGNSAPDKSGLPSDRFSAERTGGSVSTLTIQRTQQEDSAVYLCASSFSREGNGYTFGSGTRLTVV.

J is TRBJ2-7 and V is TRBV27; TRBD1 aligns across 7 bases. Germline CDR1 reads MNHEY; CDR2 reads SMNVEV (reference sequence). The CDR3 totals 14 residues. Trimming took 3 bases from V and 5 from J; bases not matched to a gene: 7. This chain's CDR3 is CASSLGQGVHEQYF. For the CDR3, the DNA is TGTGCCAGCAGTTTGGGTCAGGGGGTGCACGAGCAGTACTTC.

This chain links TRBV30 with TRBJ1-6; D is ambiguous. This CDR3 region has 14 residues. Looked up from germline, CDR1 is GTSNPN and CDR2 is SVGIG (reference sequence). Trimming stripped 4 bases from V and 2 bases from J, with 9 bases between. As DNA, the CDR3 is TGTGCCTGGAAGATAGAGGCCTATAATTCACCCCTCCACTTT. The encoded protein is CAWKIEAYNSPLHF.

V and J are TRBV6-5 and TRBJ1-2; 7 nucleotides match TRBD1. The germline CDR1 and CDR2 sequences are MNHEY and SVGAGI. This CDR3 is 16 amino acids long. Trimming cost V 0 bases and J 0 bases; bases outside gene matches: 4. For the CDR3, the DNA is TGTGCCAGCAGTTACTCGCGGACAGGCTCTAACTATGGCTACACCTTC. It specifies CASSYSRTGSNYGYTF.

This chain uses TRBV7-2 with TRBJ2-7; TRBD1 might be the D (6 bases). V lost 4 bases, J lost 3 bases, and 13 bases lay in between. Germline loops: CDR1 SGHTA, CDR2 FQGNSA. This CDR3 region has 14 residues. The CDR3 nucleotides are TGTGCCAGCAGCTCCCAACAGGGAATCTACGAGCAGTACTTC. It specifies CASSSQQGIYEQYF.

The chain recombines TRBV6-4 with TRBJ1-1; D gene ambiguous. Germline CDR1 MRHNA, CDR2 SNTAGT. The CDR3 is 13 amino acids. Trimming shortened V by 3 bases and J by 5 bases, and 10 bases separated the two germline ends. The CDR3 bases are TGTGCCAGCAGTGAGAGGGAAGGGACTGAAGCTTTCTTT. This translates into CASSEREGTEAFF.

The CDR3 region is CASSLYLGGAGELFF. CDR3 bases: TGTGCCAGCAGTCTCTATTTAGGGGGGGCCGGGGAGCTGTTTTTT. The chain combines TRBV27 with TRBJ2-2, with a weak D call TRBD2 (7 bases). This CDR3 contains 15 residues. Trimming stripped 5 bases from V and 6 bases from J, with 16 bases between. The V gene's germline CDR1 is MNHEY and CDR2 SMNVEV (reference sequence).

V is TRBV4-2 and J is TRBJ1-5; no definite D call. The V end was cut by 0 bases, the J end by 8 bases, with 8 bases between. This CDR3 has 13 residues. The germline CDR1 and CDR2 sequences are LGHNA and YNFKEQ. As DNA, the CDR3 is TGTGCCAGCAGCCAAGATCTTGAGAAGCCCCAGCATTTT. It codes for CASSQDLEKPQHF.

The chain has TRBV24-1 and TRBJ2-5, with 7 bases aligning to TRBD1. Germline CDR1 KGHDR, CDR2 SFDVKD. Unmatched junction bases numbered 7, after V lost 5 bases and J lost 5 bases. CDR3 size: 14 residues. The CDR3 DNA is TGTGCCACCAGTGGCGCAGGGGGTAGGGAGACCCAGTACTTC. Its protein is CATSGAGGRETQYF.

This clone appeared a few times. The V gene is TRBV7-2, the J gene TRBJ1-1; no clear D gene. This CDR3 comprises 13 residues. The germline CDR1 and CDR2 sequences are SGHTA and FQGNSA. Trimming removed 5 bases at V and 0 bases at J, with 7 bases between. CDR3 amino acids: CASSRDMNTEAFF. The CDR3 DNA is TGTGCCAGCAGCCGCGACATGAACACTGAAGCTTTCTTT.

V gene TRBV7-2 combines with J gene TRBJ1-2; 8 bases align to TRBD1. The V and J ends lost 1 base and 6 bases, in that order; junction bases with no gene match: 4. This CDR3 comprises 14 residues. CDR1 and CDR2 (germline): SGHTA, FQGNSA. The DNA of the CDR3 is TGTGCCAGCAGCTTAGTGGGACAGGACCATGGCTACACCTTC. The encoded protein is CASSLVGQDHGYTF.

CDR3 sequence: CASSDRAREQYF. As DNA, the CDR3 is TGTGCCAGCAGCGACAGGGCTAGAGAGCAGTACTTC. This chain uses TRBV9 with TRBJ2-7; weak D call: TRBD1 (6 bases). The CDR3 runs to 12 residues. The ends were cut back, 3 bases at V and 7 bases at J, with 11 bases in the middle. Germline CDR1 and CDR2: SGDLS and YYNGEE.

This chain uses TRBV11-3 with TRBJ2-7; the D gene is possibly TRBD2 (7 bases). The CDR3 length is 15 residues. Germline V gene lookup returns CDR1 SGHNT and CDR2 YENEEA. Trimming removed 5 bases from V and 1 base from J, with 15 bases in between. The CDR3 DNA sequence: TGTGCCAGCAGCCTCTCCGGGGGGCCGTCCTACGAGCAGTACTTC. Protein sequence: CASSLSGGPSYEQYF.

The CDR3 coding sequence is TGTGCCAGCAGCTTCGGGACTAGCATCGATACGCAGTATTTT. It encodes CASSFGTSIDTQYF. J is TRBJ2-3 and V is TRBV7-2; 9 positions match TRBD2. Germline V gives CDR1 SGHTA, CDR2 FQGNSA. Germline trimming cut 3 bases from V and 6 bases from J; bases unmatched to any gene: 4. The CDR3 totals 14 residues.

The CDR3, as DNA: TGTGCCAGCAGTACCACTAACACAGATACGCAGTATTTT. Protein sequence: CASSTTNTDTQYF. The gene calls are TRBV6-6 and TRBJ2-3, with D unresolved. Germline loops: CDR1 MNHNY, CDR2 SVGAGI (reference sequence). The germline V and J ends were trimmed by 5 bases and 2 bases, with 8 bases remaining between them. This CDR3 has 13 amino acids.

This clone was observed a single time. CDR3 protein: CASSTYRGADTQYF. DNA for the CDR3: TGTGCCAGCAGTACTTACAGGGGGGCAGATACGCAGTATTTT. The J gene is TRBJ2-3, the V gene TRBV13; 8 bases are a match to TRBD1. J lost 4 bases, V lost 6 bases, and 6 bases had no gene match. The CDR3 covers 14 residues. Germline-derived CDR1 and CDR2 are PRHDT and FYEKMQ (reference sequence). Using reference TRBV13 and TRBJ2-3 for the parts outside the CDR3, the full variable domain is AAGVIQSPRHLIKEKRETATLKCYPIPRHDTVYWYQQGPGQDPQFLISFYEKMQSDKGSIPDRFSAQQFSDYHSELNMSSLELGDSALYFCASSTYRGADTQYFGPGTRLTVL.

The chain is built from TRBV18 and TRBJ1-6, with TRBD1 matching over 10 bases. The junction had 9 bases not matched to a gene; V was cut back by 6 bases and J by 13 bases. This CDR3 region has 14 residues. Germline CDR1 KGHSH, CDR2 LQKENI. This CDR3 is CASSYDGTGVPLHF. The CDR3 bases are TGTGCCAGCTCTTACGACGGGACAGGGGTGCCCCTCCACTTT.